One sample yielded the 26 T cell receptor beta chains listed below, sequenced in a study of CD4+ T cells in melanoma. Using immunoSEQ multiplex PCR, the repertoire was profiled, and TCRdb retains in-frame clones only, with some absent. The sample consists of about 140,000 clones, around 90% of them appearing once. The receptors here all came from a human donor with melanoma.

This clone was picked up one time. The chain joins TRBV29-1 to TRBJ2-1, with D maybe TRBD2 (5 bases). Trimming removed 4 bases at V and 4 bases at J, with 14 bases between. Per the germline V gene, CDR1 is SQVTM and CDR2 is ANQGSEA. CDR3 size: 14 residues. The chain's CDR3 is CSVGGPGGYNEQFF. The CDR3 coding sequence is TGCAGCGTTGGAGGGCCGGGTGGGTACAATGAGCAGTTCTTC.

The V call is TRBV27, the J call TRBJ2-5, with TRBD2 as a possible D gene (6 bases). Trimming left V 2 bases short and J 1 base short, with 17 bases between. The CDR3 spans 17 residues. Germline assignment: CDR1 MNHEY and CDR2 SMNVEV (reference sequence). CDR3 region: CASSLRWSSELQETQYF. CDR3 bases: TGTGCCAGCAGTTTAAGATGGTCTAGCGAGCTCCAAGAGACCCAGTACTTC.

This clone was seen just once. The chain uses TRBV7-6 and TRBJ2-7, with a tentative D call TRBD2 (6 bases). Germline V gene lookup returns CDR1 SGHVS and CDR2 FNYEAQ. The CDR3 is 14 amino acids. Between the trimmed V and J ends, which lost 1 base and 3 bases, there was a span of 10 bases. Written as DNA, the CDR3 is TGTGCCAGCAGCTTAGGGTCGGGGGTCTACGAGCAGTACTTC. This translates into CASSLGSGVYEQYF.

The chain recombines TRBV9 with TRBJ1-6; D is unresolved. Trimming left V 0 bases short and J 7 bases short, with 5 bases between. Per germline, CDR1 SGDLS and CDR2 YYNGEE. CDR3 length equals 13 residues. The CDR3: CASSVEPNSPLHF. CDR3 sequence (DNA): TGTGCCAGCAGCGTAGAACCAAATTCACCCCTCCACTTT.

This clone was counted between two and nine times. The chain carries TRBV10-3 and TRBJ1-2; D remains ambiguous. This CDR3 region has 13 residues. V lost 3 bases, J lost 4 bases, and 9 bases lay in between. Germline values: CDR1 ENHRY, CDR2 SYGVKD. In nucleotides, the CDR3 is TGTGCCATCAGTGACCCAACGGGCTATGGCTACACCTTC. Protein sequence: CAISDPTGYGYTF.

This clone was counted a few times. The CDR3 region is CASSQLAGGRNEQFF. DNA of the CDR3: TGTGCCAGCAGCCAACTAGCGGGGGGGAGGAATGAGCAGTTCTTC. The rearrangement uses TRBV5-5 and TRBJ2-1; 13 bases align to TRBD2. This CDR3 is built from 15 residues. Trimming took 4 bases from V and 7 from J; bases not matched to a gene: 5. CDR1 and CDR2 from the germline V gene are SGHKS and YYEKEE (reference sequence). Drawing the rest from reference TRBV5-5 and TRBJ2-1, the complete variable domain is DAGVTQSPTHLIKTRGQQVTLRCSPISGHKSVSWYQQVLGQGPQFIFQYYEKEERGRGNFPDRFSARQFPNYSSELNVNALLLGDSALYLCASSQLAGGRNEQFFGPGTRLTVL.

This chain uses TRBV6-5 with TRBJ1-1; no firm D call. This CDR3 is 13 amino acids long. V lost 7 bases and J lost 1, with 10 bases in between. From germline, CDR1 is MNHEY and CDR2 SVGAGI. The chain's CDR3 is CASTNEGNTEAFF. As DNA, the CDR3 is TGTGCCAGCACCAATGAGGGGAACACTGAAGCTTTCTTT.

The chain is built from TRBV6-5 and TRBJ2-5; 9 bases match TRBD1. Germline V gene sequence: CDR1 MNHEY, CDR2 SVGAGI. The CDR3 is 15 amino acids. After removal of 6 bases from V and 5 bases from J, the junction contained 10 bases not matched to a gene. The CDR3 spells CASRSPGQGVETQYF. DNA for the CDR3: TGTGCCAGCAGGAGCCCGGGACAGGGTGTGGAGACCCAGTACTTC.

The chain carries TRBV6-1 and TRBJ1-5; D is uncertain. This CDR3 has 17 amino acids. Germline V gene data show CDR1 as MNHNS and CDR2 as SASEGT. V was trimmed by 3 bases and J by 1 base, leaving 16 bases between them. CDR3 in DNA: TGTGCCAGCAGTGAGGGTAAATTCGGAAGAAGCAATCAGCCCCAGCATTTT. Protein: CASSEGKFGRSNQPQHF.

V is TRBV5-8 and J is TRBJ2-2; 11 nucleotides match TRBD1. The CDR3 contains 16 residues. Germline-derived CDR1 and CDR2 are SGHTS and YDEGEE. The ends lost 1 base at V and 6 bases at J; junction bases unmatched: 5. The DNA of the CDR3 is TGTGCCAGCAGCTTGTTCCGGACAGGGGGCTCCGGGGAGCTGTTTTTT. This encodes CASSLFRTGGSGELFF.

CDR3 amino acids: CASSALALGNTEAFF. The CDR3 nucleotides read TGTGCCAGCAGCGCGTTGGCGTTGGGGAACACTGAAGCTTTCTTT. The V call is TRBV7-2, the J call TRBJ1-1; no reliable D call. This CDR3 spans 15 amino acids. Germline values: CDR1 SGHTA, CDR2 FQGNSA. V was clipped by 5 bases and J by 1 base, with 14 bases between them.

Points on this clone: The junction departs from the called germline gene at one end, perhaps through a read error. The chain joins TRBV7-9 to TRBJ1-1; D may be TRBD1 (5 bases). This CDR3 has 15 amino acids. Germline CDR1 reads SEHNR; CDR2 reads FQNEAQ (reference sequence). The CDR3 region has the DNA TGTGCCAGCAGCACTTGGTGGGGGAAGACGGGAGTTGTCGATTTT. Protein sequence: CASSTWWGKTGVVDF.

This sequence joins TRBV30 and TRBJ1-6; D not certain. The CDR3 contains 13 residues. Per the germline V gene, CDR1 is GTSNPN and CDR2 is SVGIG (reference sequence). Trimming left V 6 bases short and J 3 bases short, with 9 bases between. The CDR3 DNA is TGTGCCTGCGCACGCTTCTATAATTCACCCCTCCACTTT. It translates to CACARFYNSPLHF.

The chain carries TRBV16 and TRBJ2-7, with TRBD2 as a possible D gene (5 bases). Trimming took off 4 bases at V and 2 bases at J, with 15 bases between the two ends. Looked up from germline, CDR1 is KGHSY and CDR2 is FQNENV. The CDR3 spans 15 residues. CDR3 bases: TGTGCCAGCAGCCTCAGACTAACCCAAACCTACGAGCAGTACTTC. Its protein is CASSLRLTQTYEQYF.

The table lists this clone with a count of one. The chain is built from TRBV6-5 and TRBJ1-1; D may be TRBD1 (5 bases). Germline V gene sequence: CDR1 MNHEY, CDR2 SVGAGI. The CDR3 extends over 15 amino acids. The germline V and J ends were trimmed by 2 bases and 0 bases, with 10 bases remaining between them. CDR3 sequence reads: CASSYGGTMNTEAFF. DNA of the CDR3: TGTGCCAGCAGTTACGGGGGGACCATGAACACTGAAGCTTTCTTT.

V usage is TRBV6-6 and J usage is TRBJ1-1, with TRBD1 as a possible D gene (6 bases). The CDR3 is 13 amino acids. Between the trimmed V and J ends, which lost 0 bases and 10 bases, there was a span of 12 bases. Per the germline V gene, CDR1 is MNHNY and CDR2 is SVGAGI (reference sequence). The CDR3: CASSYSLGGPAFF. The CDR3, as DNA: TGTGCCAGCAGTTACTCGCTCGGGGGGCCAGCTTTCTTT.

The rearrangement links TRBV19 to TRBJ1-2, with 9 bases matching TRBD1. CDR1 and CDR2 from the germline V gene are LNHDA and SQIVND (reference sequence). J was trimmed by 7 bases and V by 6 bases; bases with no gene match: 9. The CDR3 consists of 14 residues. The CDR3 DNA sequence: TGTGCCAGTAGCACGGCCGGGACAGGGCTTGGCTACACCTTC. Protein sequence: CASSTAGTGLGYTF.

The gene calls are TRBV6-5 and TRBJ2-7; the D is unclear. The CDR3 has 13 amino acids. Trimming removed 0 bases at V and 5 bases at J, with 8 bases between. The V gene's germline CDR1 is MNHEY and CDR2 SVGAGI. This CDR3 reads CASSYSSDNEQYF. The CDR3 DNA reads TGTGCCAGCAGTTACTCGTCGGATAACGAGCAGTACTTC.

The chain carries TRBV10-2 and TRBJ2-1; the D gene could be TRBD1 or TRBD2 (6 bases each). V shed 7 bases and J shed 2 bases, with 15 bases lying between them. The length of the CDR3 is 15 residues. Germline V gene lookup returns CDR1 WSHSY and CDR2 SAAADI. CDR3 sequence: CASKEGGPTYNEQFF. DNA for the CDR3: TGCGCCAGCAAGGAGGGGGGCCCCACCTACAATGAGCAGTTCTTC.

The chain uses TRBV2 and TRBJ2-7; 10 bases map to TRBD2. CDR1 and CDR2 (germline): SNHLY, FYNNEI. J lost 1 base, V lost 4 bases, and 4 bases had no gene match. The CDR3 spans 15 residues. DNA for the CDR3: TGTGCCAGCAGTGGGACTAGCGGCGTTTCCTACGAGCAGTACTTC. As protein: CASSGTSGVSYEQYF.

This clone is a singleton in its sample. J is TRBJ2-2 and V is TRBV2, with 7 nucleotides matching TRBD1. This CDR3 is 15 amino acids long. CDR1 SNHLY and CDR2 FYNNEI come from the germline V gene. J was trimmed by 2 bases and V by 5 bases; bases with no gene match: 5. The CDR3 sequence is CASSFAGGNTGELFF. In DNA form, the CDR3 reads TGTGCCAGCAGTTTCGCAGGGGGTAACACCGGGGAGCTGTTTTTT. Using reference TRBV2 and TRBJ2-2 for the parts outside the CDR3, the full variable domain is EPEVTQTPSHQVTQMGQEVILRCVPISNHLYFYWYRQILGQKVEFLVSFYNNEISEKSEIFDDQFSVERPDGSNFTLKIRSTKLEDSAMYFCASSFAGGNTGELFFGEGSRLTVL.

The chain employs TRBV10-3 and TRBJ1-1, with D possibly matching TRBD1 (6 bases). Per the germline V gene, CDR1 is ENHRY and CDR2 is SYGVKD. V shed 6 bases and J shed 3 bases, with 17 bases lying between them. CDR3 length equals 15 residues. This chain's CDR3 is CAIRPRAGVDTEAFF. The DNA for the CDR3 is TGTGCCATCAGACCCCGCGCAGGGGTCGACACTGAAGCTTTCTTT.

CDR3 loop: CASSLGQETYEQYF. As DNA, the CDR3 is TGTGCCAGCAGCTTAGGACAGGAGACCTACGAGCAGTACTTC. The chain combines TRBV7-9 with TRBJ2-7, with D maybe TRBD1 (6 bases). This CDR3 has 14 amino acids. V was shortened by 1 base and J by 2 bases, with 9 bases between the two germline ends. Germline loops: CDR1 SEHNR, CDR2 FQNEAQ (reference sequence).

The rearrangement uses TRBV5-1 and TRBJ1-1, with TRBD1 identical over 7 bases. The germline CDR1 and CDR2 sequences are SGHRS and YFSETQ. The CDR3 runs 14 residues. The junction had 5 bases not matched to a gene; V was cut back by 4 bases and J by 2 bases. CDR3 coding DNA: TGCGCCAGCAGCGCGACAGGGTTTAACACTGAAGCTTTCTTT. Protein sequence: CASSATGFNTEAFF.

The chain has TRBV5-1 and TRBJ2-3; D is unresolved. The germline CDR1 and CDR2 sequences are SGHRS and YFSETQ. CDR3 length equals 15 residues. V was cut by 4 bases and J by 0 bases, with 12 bases left in between. The CDR3 DNA reads as TGCGCCAGCAGCGACTCTAGGAGCAGCACAGATACGCAGTATTTT. Its protein product is CASSDSRSSTDTQYF.

Written as DNA, the CDR3 is TGTGCCAGCAGACGTGACAGTTCCGATGAAGCTTTCTTT. Translating gives CASRRDSSDEAFF. The chain recombines TRBV6-5 with TRBJ1-1, with a tentative D call TRBD1 (5 bases). The V and J ends lost 6 bases and 7 bases respectively, with 15 bases between them. This CDR3 contains 13 residues. CDR1 and CDR2 from the germline V gene are MNHEY and SVGAGI.